This TCR beta chain was identified in a study of T cell responses to AZD1222 COVID-19 vaccine (TCRdb year 2021). A note on the overall study: AZD1222 recipients with second doses at about 4 weeks or about 12 weeks were pooled, because spike-specific TCR depth and breadth did not differ between schedules. Trial participants were enrolled by age into 18-55, 56-69 and 70-plus year subgroups, with around 140, 26 and 57 TCR-sequenced participants respectively. A total of just over 230 trial participants underwent TCR sequencing, of whom about 200 had received two doses of AZD1222 and some 25 had received two doses of the MenACWY control vaccine.

Per the publication, the time point label means: baseline before first vaccination. Vaccinee samples were obtained from the UK trials COV001 and COV002, which included a single-blind randomized controlled phase 2/3 trial of AZD1222 (ChAdOx1 nCoV-19) in healthy adults. For TCRbeta chain sequencing, PBMC samples from trial participants were taken at day 0 and at day 28 after the second dose. Remarks on this clone: Its antigen remains undetermined. Within one base of it there is no much larger clone, and no base qualities were kept.

The full study reports these points: After two AZD1222 doses, spike-specific TCR breadth and depth were significantly higher than at day 0 and than in MenACWY recipients. Epitopes outside the regions mutated in the B.1.351 and B.1.1.7 variants were reportedly recognized by nearly half of the unique spike-specific TCRs. The 56-69-year group was small, and its depth increase did not reach significance, likely because of low power. Conclusions about previously exposed vaccinees are limited because only 6 or 7 AZD1222 recipients were SARS-CoV-2 seropositive at baseline. CD4 TCRs associated with the vaccine covered the entire spike protein, and the dominant responses were in regions 160-218 and 743-854. Most participants were white British and females outnumbered males, and the authors suggested that clonal diversity may have been underestimated. Because no day 14 peak-response samples were available, the repertoires could be characterized only after the peak T cell response.

The CDR3 regions of human TCRbeta chains were subjected to immunosequencing. On the authors' methods: Repertoire TCRs were checked for matches against a reference library of SARS-CoV-2-specific TCRs that had been generated using the MIRA antigen-specificity platform. Breadth was defined as the fraction of unique TCRs that were SARS-CoV-2-associated, and depth was defined as the fraction of total T cells that were SARS-CoV-2-associated. Using the MIRA data, each spike-specific TCR was mapped to the spike region that the TCR reacts to and placed in a CD4 or CD8 class. Log10-transformed breadth and depth values were compared by one-way ANOVA with Sidak's multiple comparisons tests. TCRdb obtained this table from immuneACCESS and retained in-frame rearrangements with V and J assigned. These tables miss some clones; where compared with another copy, unresolved V genes account for less than half of the shortfall, and the remainder is unexplained. That table gives V, J and clone size, and the DNA gave D and trimming. The sample table records some 150,000 clones; approximately 89% of these occur just once. The ten largest make up around 5.2% of the sample.

This specimen consisted of peripheral blood, obtained on day 0 of AZD1222 vaccination. The clonotype was recovered from an adult in good health.

For the CDR3, the sequence is CASSSGQNNEKLFF. The nucleotides are TGTGCCAGCAGCTCGGGACAGAATAATGAAAAACTGTTTTTT. Here the chain combines TRBV11-2 and TRBJ1-4; 7 junctional bases match TRBD1. Spanning cysteine to phenylalanine, the CDR3 consists of 14 amino acids. Here the CDR3 DNA is all that survives: 42 bases in frame from base 1. The germline V and J ends show losses of 4 bases and 4 bases respectively, and no gene match explains 3 bases of the junction. Sequences SGHAT (CDR1) and FQNNGV (CDR2) are obtained from the germline V gene. Where the CDR3 stops, the reference TRBV11-2 and TRBJ1-4 genes take over; the full variable domain is EAGVAQSPRYKIIEKRQSVAFWCNPISGHATLYWYQQILGQGPKLLIQFQNNGVVDDSQLPKDRFSAERLKGVDSTLKIQPAKLEDSAVYLCASSSGQNNEKLFFGSGTQLSVL.